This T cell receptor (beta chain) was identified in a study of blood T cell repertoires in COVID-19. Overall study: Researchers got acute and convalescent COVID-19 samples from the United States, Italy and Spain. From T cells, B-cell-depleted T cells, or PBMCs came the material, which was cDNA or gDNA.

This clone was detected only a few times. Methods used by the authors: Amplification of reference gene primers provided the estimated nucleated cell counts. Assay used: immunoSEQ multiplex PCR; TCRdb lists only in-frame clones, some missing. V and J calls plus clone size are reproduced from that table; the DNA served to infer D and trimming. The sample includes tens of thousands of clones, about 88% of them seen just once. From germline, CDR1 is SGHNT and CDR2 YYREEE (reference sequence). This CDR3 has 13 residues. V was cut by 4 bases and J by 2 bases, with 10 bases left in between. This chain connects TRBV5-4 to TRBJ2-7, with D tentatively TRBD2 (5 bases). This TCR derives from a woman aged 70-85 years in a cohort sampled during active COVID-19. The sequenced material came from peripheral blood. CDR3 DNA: TGTGCCAGCAGCACGGACTTTACCTACGAGCAGTACTTC. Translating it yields CASSTDFTYEQYF.